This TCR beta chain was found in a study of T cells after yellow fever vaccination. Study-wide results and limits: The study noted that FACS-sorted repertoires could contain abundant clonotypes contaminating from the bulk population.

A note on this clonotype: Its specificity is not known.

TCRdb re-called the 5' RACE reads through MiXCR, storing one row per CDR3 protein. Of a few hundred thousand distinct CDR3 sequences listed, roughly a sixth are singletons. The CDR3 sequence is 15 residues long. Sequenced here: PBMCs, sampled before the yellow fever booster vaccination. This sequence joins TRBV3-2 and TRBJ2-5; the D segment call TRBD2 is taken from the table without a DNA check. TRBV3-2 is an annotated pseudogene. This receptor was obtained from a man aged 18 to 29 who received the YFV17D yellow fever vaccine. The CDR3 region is CASSLTPGLEETQYF. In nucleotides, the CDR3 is TGTGCCAGCAGCCTTACCCCGGGACTGGAAGAGACCCAGTACTTC.